This T cell receptor beta chain was obtained from a study of blood T cells in healthy people across ages. Alongside a J-beta primer mix, a sample-barcoded 5' primer served in a second PCR lasting about 7 to 12 cycles. TCRdb reprocessed the 5' RACE reads with MiXCR, giving one entry per CDR3 protein. The sample consists of some 1,800,000 distinct CDR3 sequences, more than 35% of them appearing once. The donors, healthy Caucasians from Russia, were aged 6 to 90. This clonotype was picked up a small number of times. V was pared by 2 bases and J by 2 bases, with 16 bases between. The CDR3 is 16 amino acids. Germline V lookup: CDR1 MNHNY, CDR2 SVGAGI (reference sequence).

The TCR sequence derives from a human donor in good health. Sequenced: blood. The chain carries TRBV6-6 and TRBJ2-7, with a weak D call TRBD2 (6 bases). The CDR3 spells CASSYPEAGTTYEQYF. CDR3 sequence (DNA): TGTGCCAGCAGTTACCCAGAAGCGGGCACTACCTACGAGCAGTACTTC.